This TCR beta chain was recorded in a study of cytomegalovirus exposure and HLA in healthy donors. Study findings and constraints: The CMV antigen specificity of three CMV-associated chains was confirmed through in vitro analysis. Rarity held for most TCR sequences, but there were some public TCRs that occurred in many donors.

Assay: immunoSEQ multiplex PCR; the TCRdb copy retains only in-frame clones and omits some. The sample lists some 38,000 clones; just under 95% were seen once. This CDR3 is 15 amino acids long. Trimming took off 5 bases at V and 3 bases at J, with 16 bases between the two ends. Per the germline V gene, CDR1 is SEHNR and CDR2 is FQNEAQ (reference sequence). With regard to this clone: No antigen is known for it.

This TCR was recovered from a man aged 18 to 29 in good health and CMV-seronegative. This chain connects TRBV7-9 to TRBJ1-1; no definite D call. The sample comprised PBMCs. The CDR3 reads CASSRILGGYTEAFF. The CDR3, as DNA: TGTGCCAGCAGCCGGATCCTCGGCGGATACACTGAAGCTTTCTTT.